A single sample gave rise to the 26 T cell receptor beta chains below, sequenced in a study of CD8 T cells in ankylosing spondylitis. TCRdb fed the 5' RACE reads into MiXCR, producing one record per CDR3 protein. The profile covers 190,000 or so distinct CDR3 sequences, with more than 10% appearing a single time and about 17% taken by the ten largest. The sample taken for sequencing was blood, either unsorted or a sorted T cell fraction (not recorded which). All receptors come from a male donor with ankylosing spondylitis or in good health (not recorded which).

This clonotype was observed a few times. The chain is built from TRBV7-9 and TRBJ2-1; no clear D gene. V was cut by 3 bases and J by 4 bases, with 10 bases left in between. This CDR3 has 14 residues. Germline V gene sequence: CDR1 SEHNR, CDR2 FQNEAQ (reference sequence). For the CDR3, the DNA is TGTGCCAGCAGCTTTCCTTCAGGATACAATGAGCAGTTCTTC. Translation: CASSFPSGYNEQFF. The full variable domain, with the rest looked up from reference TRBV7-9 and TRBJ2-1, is DTGVSQNPRHKITKRGQNVTFRCDPISEHNRLYWYRQTLGQGPEFLTYFQNEAQLEKSRLLSDRFSAERPKGSFSTLEIQRTEQGDSAMYLCASSFPSGYNEQFFGPGTRLTVL.

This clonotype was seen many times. The CDR3 region has the DNA TGTGCCAGCAGCTGGACAGGGGCCGAGCAGTACTTC. This encodes CASSWTGAEQYF. The chain recombines TRBV12-3 or TRBV12-4 with TRBJ2-7; 9 bases fit TRBD1. Trimming cost V 6 bases and J 6 bases; bases outside gene matches: 3. The length of the CDR3 is 12 residues.

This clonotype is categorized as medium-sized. DNA for the CDR3: TGTGCCAGCAGCTACGACGGAGGAACCTACGAGCAGTACTTC. Translating it yields CASSYDGGTYEQYF. V is TRBV11-2 and J is TRBJ2-7; perhaps TRBD2 as D (5 bases). Looked up from germline, CDR1 is SGHAT and CDR2 is FQNNGV. The CDR3 runs to 14 residues. Trimming took off 4 bases at V and 2 bases at J, with 12 bases between the two ends.

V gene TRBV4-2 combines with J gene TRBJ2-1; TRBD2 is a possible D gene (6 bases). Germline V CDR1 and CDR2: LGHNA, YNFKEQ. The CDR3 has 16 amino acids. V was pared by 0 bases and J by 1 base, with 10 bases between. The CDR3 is CASSQDPSDSYNEQFF. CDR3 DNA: TGTGCCAGCAGCCAAGATCCTAGCGATTCCTACAATGAGCAGTTCTTC.

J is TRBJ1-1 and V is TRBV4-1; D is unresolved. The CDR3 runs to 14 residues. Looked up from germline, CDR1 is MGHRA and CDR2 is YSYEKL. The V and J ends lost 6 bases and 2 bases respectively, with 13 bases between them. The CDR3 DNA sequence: TGCGCCAGCAGTCCATCGACACTTAACACTGAAGCTTTCTTT. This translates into CASSPSTLNTEAFF.

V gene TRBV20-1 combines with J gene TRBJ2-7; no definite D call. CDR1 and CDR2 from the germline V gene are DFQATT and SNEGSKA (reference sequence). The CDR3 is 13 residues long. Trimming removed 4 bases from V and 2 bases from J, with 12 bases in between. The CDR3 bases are TGCAGTGCTATATCGTGGGGTACCTACGAGCAGTACTTC. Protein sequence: CSAISWGTYEQYF.

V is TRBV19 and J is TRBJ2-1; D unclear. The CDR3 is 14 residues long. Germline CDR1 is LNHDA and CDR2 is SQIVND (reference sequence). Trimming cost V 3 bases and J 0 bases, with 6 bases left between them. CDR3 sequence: CASSMVNSYNEQFF. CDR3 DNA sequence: TGTGCCAGTAGTATGGTTAACTCCTACAATGAGCAGTTCTTC.

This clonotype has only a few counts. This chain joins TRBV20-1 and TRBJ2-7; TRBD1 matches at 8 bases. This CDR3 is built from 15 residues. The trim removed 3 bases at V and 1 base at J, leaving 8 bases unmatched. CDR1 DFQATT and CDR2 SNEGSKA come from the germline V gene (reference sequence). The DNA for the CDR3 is TGCAGTGCTAGGTCGAAAGGACAGGGTTCCTACGAGCAGTACTTC. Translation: CSARSKGQGSYEQYF.

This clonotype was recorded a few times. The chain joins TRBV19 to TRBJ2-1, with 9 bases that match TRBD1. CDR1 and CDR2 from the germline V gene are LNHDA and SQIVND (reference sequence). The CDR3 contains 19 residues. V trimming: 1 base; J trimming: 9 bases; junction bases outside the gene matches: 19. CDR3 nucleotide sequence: TGTGCCAGTAGTATAGGGGGGAGGATCGGGACAGGGTATTATACTGAGCAGTTCTTC. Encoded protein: CASSIGGRIGTGYYTEQFF.

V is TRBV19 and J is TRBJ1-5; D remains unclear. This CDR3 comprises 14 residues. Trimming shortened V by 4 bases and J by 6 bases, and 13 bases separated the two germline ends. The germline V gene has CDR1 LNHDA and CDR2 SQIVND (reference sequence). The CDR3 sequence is CASSNQAESQPQHF. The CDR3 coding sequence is TGTGCCAGTAGTAACCAGGCGGAAAGTCAGCCCCAGCATTTT.

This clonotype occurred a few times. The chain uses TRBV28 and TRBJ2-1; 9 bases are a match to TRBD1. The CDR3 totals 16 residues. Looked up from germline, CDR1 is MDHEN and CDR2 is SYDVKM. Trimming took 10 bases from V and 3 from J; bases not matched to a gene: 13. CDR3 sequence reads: CAMPDGGTGYYNEQFF. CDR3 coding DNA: TGTGCCATGCCAGATGGTGGGACAGGGTACTACAATGAGCAGTTCTTC.

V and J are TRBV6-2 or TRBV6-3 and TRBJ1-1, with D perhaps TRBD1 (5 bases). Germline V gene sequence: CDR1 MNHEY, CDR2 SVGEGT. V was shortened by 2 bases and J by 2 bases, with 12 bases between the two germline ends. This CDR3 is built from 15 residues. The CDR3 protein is CASSYATTVNTEAFF. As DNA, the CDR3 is TGTGCCAGCAGTTACGCCACGACAGTTAACACTGAAGCTTTCTTT.

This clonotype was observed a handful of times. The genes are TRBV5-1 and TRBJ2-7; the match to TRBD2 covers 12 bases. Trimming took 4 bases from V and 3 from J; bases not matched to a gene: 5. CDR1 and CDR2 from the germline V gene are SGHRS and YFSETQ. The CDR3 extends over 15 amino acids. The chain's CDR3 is CASSVTSGGFYEQYF. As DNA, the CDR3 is TGCGCCAGCAGCGTTACTAGCGGGGGGTTCTACGAGCAGTACTTC. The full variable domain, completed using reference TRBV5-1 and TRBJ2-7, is KAGVTQTPRYLIKTRGQQVTLSCSPISGHRSVSWYQQTPGQGLQFLFEYFSETQRNKGNFPGRFSGRQFSNSRSEMNVSTLELGDSALYLCASSVTSGGFYEQYFGPGTRLTVT.

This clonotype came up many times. This chain's CDR3 is CASTNLEAGVEETQYF. Here the CDR3 DNA reads TGTGCCAGCACCAACCTCGAGGCGGGAGTGGAAGAGACCCAGTACTTC. The chain is built from TRBV7-9 and TRBJ2-5, with 7 bases matching TRBD2. The CDR3 covers 16 residues. J was trimmed by 3 bases and V by 7 bases; bases with no gene match: 14. Germline V lookup: CDR1 SEHNR, CDR2 FQNEAQ (reference sequence).

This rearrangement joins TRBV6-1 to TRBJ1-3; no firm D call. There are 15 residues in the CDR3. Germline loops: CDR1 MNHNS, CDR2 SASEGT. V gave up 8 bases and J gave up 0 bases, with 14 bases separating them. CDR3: CASEAEIYSGNTIYF. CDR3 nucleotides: TGTGCCAGCGAGGCAGAAATTTACTCTGGAAACACCATATATTTT.

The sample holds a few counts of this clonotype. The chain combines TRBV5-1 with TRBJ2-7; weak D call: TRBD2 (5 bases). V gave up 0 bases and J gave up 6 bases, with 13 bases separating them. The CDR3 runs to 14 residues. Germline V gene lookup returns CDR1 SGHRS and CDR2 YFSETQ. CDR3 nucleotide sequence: TGCGCCAGCAGCTTGGTCCGCGGGTTCGGCGAGCAGTACTTC. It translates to CASSLVRGFGEQYF. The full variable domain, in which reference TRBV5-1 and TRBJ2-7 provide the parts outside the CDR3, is KAGVTQTPRYLIKTRGQQVTLSCSPISGHRSVSWYQQTPGQGLQFLFEYFSETQRNKGNFPGRFSGRQFSNSRSEMNVSTLELGDSALYLCASSLVRGFGEQYFGPGTRLTVT.

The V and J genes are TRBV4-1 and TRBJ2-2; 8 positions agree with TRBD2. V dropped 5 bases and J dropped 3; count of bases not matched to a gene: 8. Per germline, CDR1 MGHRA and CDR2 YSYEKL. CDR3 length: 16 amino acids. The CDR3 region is CASSSLGGVDTGELFF. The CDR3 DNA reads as TGCGCCAGCAGCTCCCTCGGGGGGGTAGACACCGGGGAGCTGTTTTTT.

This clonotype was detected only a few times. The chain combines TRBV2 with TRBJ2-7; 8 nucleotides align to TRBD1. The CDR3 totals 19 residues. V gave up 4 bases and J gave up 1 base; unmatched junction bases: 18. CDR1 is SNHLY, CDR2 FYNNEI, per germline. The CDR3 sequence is CASSVFWDRSIPGSYEQYF. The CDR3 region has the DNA TGTGCCAGCAGTGTTTTCTGGGACAGGTCGATTCCAGGTTCCTACGAGCAGTACTTC.

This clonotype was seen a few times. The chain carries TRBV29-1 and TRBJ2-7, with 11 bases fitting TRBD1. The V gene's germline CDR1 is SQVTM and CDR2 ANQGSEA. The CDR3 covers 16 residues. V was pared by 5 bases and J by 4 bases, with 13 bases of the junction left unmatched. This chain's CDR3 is CSVLDRGRSSMYEQYF. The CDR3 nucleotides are TGCAGCGTTTTGGACAGGGGGCGAAGTTCGATGTACGAGCAGTACTTC.

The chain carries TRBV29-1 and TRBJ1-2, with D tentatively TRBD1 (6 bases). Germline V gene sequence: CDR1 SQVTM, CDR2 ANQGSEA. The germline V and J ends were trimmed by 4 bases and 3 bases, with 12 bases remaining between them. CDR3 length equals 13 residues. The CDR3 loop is CSVAGGRYYGYTF. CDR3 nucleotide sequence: TGCAGCGTTGCGGGGGGGCGATACTATGGCTACACCTTC. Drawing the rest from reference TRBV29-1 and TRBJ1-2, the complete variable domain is SAVISQKPSRDICQRGTSLTIQCQVDSQVTMMFWYRQQPGQSLTLIATANQGSEATYESGFVIDKFPISRPNLTFSTLTVSNMSPEDSSIYLCSVAGGRYYGYTFGSGTRLTVV.

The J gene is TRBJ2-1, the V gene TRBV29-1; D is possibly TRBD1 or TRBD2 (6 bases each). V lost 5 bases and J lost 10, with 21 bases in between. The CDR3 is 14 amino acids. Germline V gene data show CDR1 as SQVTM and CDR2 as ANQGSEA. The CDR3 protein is CSVPWRGVVWEQFF. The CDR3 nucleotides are TGCAGCGTTCCATGGAGGGGGGTTGTATGGGAGCAGTTCTTC.

This chain's CDR3 is CASSLPTETSGDYNEQFF. In nucleotides, the CDR3 is TGTGCCAGCAGCTTACCTACGGAGACTAGCGGGGACTACAATGAGCAGTTCTTC. The chain joins TRBV11-2 to TRBJ2-1, with 11 bases identical to TRBD2. V lost 2 bases and J lost 3; bases outside the gene matches: 9. The germline CDR1 and CDR2 sequences are SGHAT and FQNNGV. The CDR3 consists of 18 residues.

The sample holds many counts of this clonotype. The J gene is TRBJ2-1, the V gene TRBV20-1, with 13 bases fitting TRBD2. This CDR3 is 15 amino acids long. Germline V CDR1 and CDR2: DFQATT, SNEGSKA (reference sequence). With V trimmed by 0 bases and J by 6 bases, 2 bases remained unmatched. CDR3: CSARDGTSGTNEQFF. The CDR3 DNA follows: TGCAGTGCTAGAGATGGGACTAGCGGGACCAATGAGCAGTTCTTC.

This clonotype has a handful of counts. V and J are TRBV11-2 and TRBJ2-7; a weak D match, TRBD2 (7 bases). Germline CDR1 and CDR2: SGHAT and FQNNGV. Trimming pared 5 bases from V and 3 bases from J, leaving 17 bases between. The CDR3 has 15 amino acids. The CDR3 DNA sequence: TGTGCCAGCAGCGCCTCCGCGGGGGCTTACTACGAGCAGTACTTC. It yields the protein CASSASAGAYYEQYF.

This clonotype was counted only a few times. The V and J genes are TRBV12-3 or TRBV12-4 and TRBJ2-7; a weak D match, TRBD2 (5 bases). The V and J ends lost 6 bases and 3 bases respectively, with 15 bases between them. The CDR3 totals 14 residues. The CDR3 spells CASSYNGLLYEQYF. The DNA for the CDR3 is TGTGCCAGCAGCTATAACGGACTTCTCTACGAGCAGTACTTC.

In nucleotides, the CDR3 is TGTGCCAGCAGCTTCAGGGGCCGCCCCAGGGATACGCAGTATTTT. Its translation: CASSFRGRPRDTQYF. J is TRBJ2-3 and V is TRBV11-2, with D perhaps TRBD1 (6 bases). Germline V gene data show CDR1 as SGHAT and CDR2 as FQNNGV. Trimming took 3 bases from V and 6 from J, leaving 16 bases between them. CDR3 length: 15 amino acids.